This TCR beta chain was documented in a study of beta chain features in type 1 diabetes (dated by TCRdb to the late 2010s). Context from the whole study: Mean age, gender distribution, total cell number and subset yield were not different between patients and healthy donors. In the study, TCRB repertoires of sorted circulating CD4+ T cell subsets from recently diagnosed type 1 diabetes patients were compared with those of matched healthy donors. Whereas all 28 donors provided naive and central memory subsets, regulatory and stem cell-like memory subsets were isolated from just 8 patients and roughly 8 healthy donors. A total of approximately 99,000,000 sorted cells were examined across all samples, and RNA yield correlated strongly with the number of cells per subset. Study-level results and caveats: A moderate but significant shortening of TCRB CDR3 length was observed in type 1 diabetes patients in all four CD4+ subsets. The naive, central memory and regulatory TCRB repertoires appeared to resemble one another more closely among patients than among healthy donors. Patients with type 1 diabetes made fewer insertions and deleted more nucleotides at VDJ recombination sites, implying thymic rearrangement abnormalities. PCR may preferentially amplify shorter templates, but because patient and control samples were amplified and corrected together, any resulting skew would affect both groups equally. Because the HLA sub-analyses included only small numbers of individuals, any influence of HLA type on TCRB rearrangement was left unresolved. Sequencing cDNA rather than genomic DNA could over-represent highly expressing activated cells, although activation and CD3 levels did not differ between groups.

Each donor gave one peripheral blood draw, averaging about 100 mL, which was collected into heparinised tubes. Naive, central memory, regulatory and stem cell-like memory CD4+ T cells were sorted on a BD FACSAria II using a panel including CD45RO, CCR7, CD25, CD127, CD95 and CD27. A purity above 98% was achieved for all sorted populations. PBMCs were isolated immediately by Lymphoprep density gradient centrifugation and stained directly without culture. So that batch effects would be minimized, each experiment stained and sorted samples in pairs, pairing one healthy donor with one patient. The entire amount of isolated RNA was reverse transcribed using the High Capacity cDNA Reverse Transcription Kit, so the sequenced TCRB transcripts were expressed ones. Naive, central memory and regulatory T cell samples underwent deep immunoSEQ sequencing, averaging around 3.9 million total reads per sample. After sorted cells were lysed in RLT buffer, RNA was extracted with DNase-treated RNeasy Micro or Mini kits, with the choice depending on cell number. To prevent cross-contamination, each cell subset was processed individually, whereas patient and healthy donor samples were processed jointly. Using the immunoSEQ multiplex PCR, TCRB sequences were amplified from cDNA into 87-bp fragments spanning the CDR3 region. Sequencing of the amplicons was done on the Illumina HiSeq platform. The authors' pipeline ran thus. Synthetic template baselines were used to correct PCR bias computationally, reads within Hamming distance 2 were collapsed, and singletons that could not be merged were discarded. By aligning reads against IMGT, V, D and J genes, CDR3 length, and insertions or deletions at six rearrangement sites were assigned. Clonotype counts were normalized to sorted cell number within each subset before computing true diversity and Gini coefficients with the tcR R package. Repertoire sharing was quantified using the overlap coefficient calculated on TCRB nucleotide sequences. As a proxy for the pre-selection repertoire, out-of-frame TCRB sequences from naive cells were analyzed. This immuneACCESS table, as held by TCRdb, lists in-frame sequences with V and J called but not all clones. Of the missing ones, under half trace to an unresolved V gene in checked studies; the others have no known cause. Clone size and V and J calls were adopted from that table, with D and trimming inferred from the DNA. This sample has about 250,000 clones in its table, and over 12% of those were observed once. Roughly 0.028% of the sample goes to the ten largest clones.

Of note for this clone: Its antigen is unknown. The record has no base qualities; no much larger clone is one base away.

The specimen sequenced was naive CD4+ T cells from blood. Read against the paper, the sample's cell subset or site label means: true naive CD4+ T cells. This clonotype originated in a woman in her 40s in good health.

CDR3 region: CASSMLAGDSYNEQFF. The DNA is TGTGCCAGTAGTATGCTAGCGGGGGACTCCTACAATGAGCAGTTCTTC. The sequence is built from TRBV19 and TRBJ2-1, with 10 middle bases fitting TRBD2. Per the germline V gene (reference sequence), LNHDA is the CDR1 and SQIVND is the CDR2. Clipping removes 3 bases from V and 0 bases from J, with 2 as the unmatched junction base count. Including cysteine and phenylalanine, the CDR3 has 16 amino acids. The retained sequence is limited to the CDR3, 48 bases, with the frame set at the first base. Where the CDR3 stops, the reference TRBV19 and TRBJ2-1 genes take over; the full variable domain is DGGITQSPKYLFRKEGQNVTLSCEQNLNHDAMYWYRQDPGQGLRLIYYSQIVNDFQKGDIAEGYSVSREKKESFPLTVTSAQKNPTAFYLCASSMLAGDSYNEQFFGPGTRLTVL.